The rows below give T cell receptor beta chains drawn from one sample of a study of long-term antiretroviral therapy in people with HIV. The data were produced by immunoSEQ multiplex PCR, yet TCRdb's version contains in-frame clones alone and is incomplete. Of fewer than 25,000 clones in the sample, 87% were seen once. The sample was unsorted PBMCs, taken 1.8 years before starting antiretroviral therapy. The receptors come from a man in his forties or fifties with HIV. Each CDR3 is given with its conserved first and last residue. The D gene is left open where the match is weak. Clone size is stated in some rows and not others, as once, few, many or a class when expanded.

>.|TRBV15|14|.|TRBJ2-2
CATSRAGVFRELFF
TGTGCCACCAGCAGAGCAGGAGTCTTCCGGGAGCTGTTTTTT
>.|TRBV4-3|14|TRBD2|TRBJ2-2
CASSRTSGTGELFF
TGCGCCAGCAGCCGGACTAGCGGTACCGGGGAGCTGTTTTTT
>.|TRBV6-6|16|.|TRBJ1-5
CASSLRGGYSNQPQHF
TGTGCCAGCAGCCTCAGGGGCGGGTATAGCAATCAGCCCCAGCATTTT
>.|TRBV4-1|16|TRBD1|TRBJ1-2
CASSQGGTGGAYGYTF
TGCGCCAGCAGCCAAGGAGGGACAGGGGGCGCTTATGGCTACACCTTC
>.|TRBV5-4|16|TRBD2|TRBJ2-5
CASSLDLAVVGETQYF
TGTGCCAGCAGCTTGGACCTAGCGGTTGTCGGGGAGACCCAGTACTTC
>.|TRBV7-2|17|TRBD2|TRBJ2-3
CASSLRTSGGATDTQYF
TGTGCCAGCAGCCTAAGGACTAGCGGGGGGGCTACAGATACGCAGTATTTT
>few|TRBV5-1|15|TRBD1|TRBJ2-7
CASSLQGQGAGEQYF
TGCGCCAGCAGCTTGCAAGGACAGGGGGCGGGAGAGCAGTACTTC
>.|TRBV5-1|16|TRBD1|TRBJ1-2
CASSLQGQGASSGYTF
TGCGCCAGCAGCTTACAGGGACAGGGGGCGTCGTCTGGCTACACCTTC
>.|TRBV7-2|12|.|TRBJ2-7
CASTIIGYEQYF
TGTGCCAGCACCATCATAGGTTACGAGCAGTACTTC
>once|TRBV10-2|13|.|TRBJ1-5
CASHAASNQPQHF
TGCGCCAGCCATGCAGCTAGCAATCAGCCCCAGCATTTT
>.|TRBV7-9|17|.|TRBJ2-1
CASSLNKGQSSYNEQFF
TGTGCCAGCAGCTTAAACAAGGGCCAGAGCTCCTACAATGAGCAGTTCTTC
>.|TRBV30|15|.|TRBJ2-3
CAWSGVGAQGDTQYF
TGTGCCTGGAGCGGCGTGGGGGCCCAGGGAGATACGCAGTATTTT
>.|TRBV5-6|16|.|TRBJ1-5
CASSTSGLISNQPQHF
TGTGCCAGCAGCACCTCGGGACTGATTAGCAATCAGCCCCAGCATTTT
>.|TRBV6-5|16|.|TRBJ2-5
CASSWGIGTSQETQYF
TGTGCCAGCAGTTGGGGGATCGGGACATCACAAGAGACCCAGTACTTC
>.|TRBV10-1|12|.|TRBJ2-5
CASSESIETQYF
TGCGCCAGCAGTGAGTCGATAGAGACCCAGTACTTC
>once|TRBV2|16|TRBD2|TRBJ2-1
CASRAKTSGGAGEQFF
TGTGCCAGCAGGGCAAAGACTAGCGGGGGGGCAGGTGAGCAGTTCTTC